This TCR beta chain was sequenced for a study of T cell changes during pregnancy in multiple sclerosis. Libraries were prepared by immunoSEQ multiplex PCR; TCRdb keeps only in-frame clonotypes and omits some of them. Of fewer than 40,000 clones in the sample, around 92% were seen once. CDR1 and CDR2 (germline): MDHEN, SYDVKM. Between the trimmed V and J ends, which lost 5 bases and 7 bases, there was a span of 12 bases. The CDR3 has 12 residues. This chain uses TRBV28 with TRBJ2-7, with D perhaps TRBD2 (6 bases). Source: CD4+ T cells from peripheral blood mononuclear cells, taken in the third trimester of pregnancy. This TCR was sampled from a female donor with multiple sclerosis, enrolled in a pregnancy study. The CDR3 nucleotides read TGTGCCAGCAGTCCCACCGGGAGTGAGCAGTACTTC. It yields the protein CASSPTGSEQYF.